Reported below is one T cell receptor beta chain. The authors' processing: It was from reference gene primer amplification that nucleated cell counts were estimated. The data were produced by immunoSEQ multiplex PCR, yet TCRdb's version contains in-frame clones alone and is incomplete. V, J and clone size are taken as reported in that table, and D and trimming were inferred from the DNA itself. Here the sample spans some 250,000 clones, 70% to 85% being singletons. These data originate in a study of blood T cell repertoires in COVID-19. Study information: COVID-19 samples from acute and convalescent phases originated in the United States, Italy and Spain. In each case, the material was cDNA or gDNA derived from T cells, B-cell-depleted T cells, or PBMCs.

This clonotype was obtained from a woman older than 75 with acute or convalescent COVID-19. The sample taken for sequencing was peripheral blood.

Here the CDR3 DNA reads TGTGCCAGCTCACCACCGTATGGACAGGGGGTTCGTGGCTACACCTTC. Translation gives CASSPPYGQGVRGYTF. The chain combines TRBV18 with TRBJ1-2; 10 bases are shared with TRBD1. Losses at the gene ends were 0 bases for V and 7 bases for J; bases not matched to a gene: 8. The CDR3 sequence is 16 residues long. Germline CDR1 reads KGHSH; CDR2 reads LQKENI.